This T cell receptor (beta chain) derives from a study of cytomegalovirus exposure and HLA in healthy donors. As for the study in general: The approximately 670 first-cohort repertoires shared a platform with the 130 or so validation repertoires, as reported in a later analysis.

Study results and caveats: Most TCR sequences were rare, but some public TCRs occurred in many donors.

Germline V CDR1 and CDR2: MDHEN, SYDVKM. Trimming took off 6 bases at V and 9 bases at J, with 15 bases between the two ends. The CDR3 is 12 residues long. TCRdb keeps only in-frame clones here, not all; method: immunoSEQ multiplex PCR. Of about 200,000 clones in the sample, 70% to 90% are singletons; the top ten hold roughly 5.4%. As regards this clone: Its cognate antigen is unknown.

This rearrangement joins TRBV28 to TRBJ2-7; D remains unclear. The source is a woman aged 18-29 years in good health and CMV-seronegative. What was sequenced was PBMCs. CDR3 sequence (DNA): TGTGCCAGCAGCTCTGTAAATTTAGGGCAGTACTTC. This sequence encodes CASSSVNLGQYF. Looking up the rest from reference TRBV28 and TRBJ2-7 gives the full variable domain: DVKVTQSSRYLVKRTGEKVFLECVQDMDHENMFWYRQDPGLGLRLIYFSYDVKMKEKGDIPEGYSVSREKKERFSLILESASTNQTSMYLCASSSVNLGQYFGPGTRLTVT.